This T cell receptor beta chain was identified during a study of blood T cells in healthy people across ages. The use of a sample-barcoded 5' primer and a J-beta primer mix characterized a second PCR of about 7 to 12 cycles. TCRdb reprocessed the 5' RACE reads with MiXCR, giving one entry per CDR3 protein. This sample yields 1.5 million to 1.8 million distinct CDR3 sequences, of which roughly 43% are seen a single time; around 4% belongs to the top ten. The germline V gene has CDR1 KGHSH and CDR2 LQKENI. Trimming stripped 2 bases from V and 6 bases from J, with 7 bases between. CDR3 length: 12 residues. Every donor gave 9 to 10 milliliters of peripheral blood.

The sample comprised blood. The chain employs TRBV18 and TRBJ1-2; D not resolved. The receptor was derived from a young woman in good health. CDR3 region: CASSPGEHGYTF. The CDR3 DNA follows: TGTGCCAGCTCACCAGGGGAGCATGGCTACACCTTC.